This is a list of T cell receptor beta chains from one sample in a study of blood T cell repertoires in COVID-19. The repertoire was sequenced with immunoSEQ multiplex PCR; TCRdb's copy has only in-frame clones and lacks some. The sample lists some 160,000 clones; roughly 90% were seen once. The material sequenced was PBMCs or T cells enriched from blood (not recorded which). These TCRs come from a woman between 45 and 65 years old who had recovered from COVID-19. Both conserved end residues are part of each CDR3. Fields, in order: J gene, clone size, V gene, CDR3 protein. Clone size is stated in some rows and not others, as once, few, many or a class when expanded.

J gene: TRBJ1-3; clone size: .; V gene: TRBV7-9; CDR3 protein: CASSPPKREQGNTIYF
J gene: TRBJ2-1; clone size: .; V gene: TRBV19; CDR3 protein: CASSISRAHYNEQFF
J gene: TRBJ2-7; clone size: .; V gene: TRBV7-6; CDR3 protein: CASSLGSQGVGEQYF
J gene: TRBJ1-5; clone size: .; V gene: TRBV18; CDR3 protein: CASSPRGNQPQHF
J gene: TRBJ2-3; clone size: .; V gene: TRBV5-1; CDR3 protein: CASSLAGTDTQYF
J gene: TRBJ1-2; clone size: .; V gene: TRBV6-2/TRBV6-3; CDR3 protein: CASSITGGVGYTF
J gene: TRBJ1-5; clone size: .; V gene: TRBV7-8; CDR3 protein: CASSLSGQGPSNQPQHF
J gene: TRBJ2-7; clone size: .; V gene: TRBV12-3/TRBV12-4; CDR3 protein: CASSLGLAYEQYF
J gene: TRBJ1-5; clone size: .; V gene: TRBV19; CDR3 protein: CASRPQMTGPHQPQHF
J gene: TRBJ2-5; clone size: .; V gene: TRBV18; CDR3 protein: CASSPDRRTQETQYF
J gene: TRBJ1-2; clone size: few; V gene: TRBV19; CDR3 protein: CASNWGQNYGYTF
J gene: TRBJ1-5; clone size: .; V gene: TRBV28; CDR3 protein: CASSSPGTGISNQPQHF
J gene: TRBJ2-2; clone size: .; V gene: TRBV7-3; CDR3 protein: CASSLQGARFTGELFF
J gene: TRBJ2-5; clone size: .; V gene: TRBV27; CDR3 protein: CASSWERGKETQYF
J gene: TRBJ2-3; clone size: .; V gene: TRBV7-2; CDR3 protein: CASRVQGGAPLSTDTQYF
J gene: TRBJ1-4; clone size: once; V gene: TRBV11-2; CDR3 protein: CASSSTIAEKLFF
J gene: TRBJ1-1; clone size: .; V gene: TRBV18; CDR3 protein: CASSPWGDTEAFF
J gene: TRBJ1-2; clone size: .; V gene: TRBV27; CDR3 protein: CASSLLGRTNYGYTF
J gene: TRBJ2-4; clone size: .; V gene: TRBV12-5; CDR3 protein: CASGLVRLAGGVGNIQYF
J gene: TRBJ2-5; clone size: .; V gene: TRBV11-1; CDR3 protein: CASSLRGGKETQYF
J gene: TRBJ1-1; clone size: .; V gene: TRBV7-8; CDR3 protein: CASSLQKYTEAFF
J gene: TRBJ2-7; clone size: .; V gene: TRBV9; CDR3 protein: CASSVGTSTRDTIYEQYF
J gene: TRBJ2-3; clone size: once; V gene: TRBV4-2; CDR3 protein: CASSVTQGASTDTQYF
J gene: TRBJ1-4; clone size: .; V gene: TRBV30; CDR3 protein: CASTGRGEKLFF
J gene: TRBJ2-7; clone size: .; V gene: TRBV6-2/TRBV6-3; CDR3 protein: CASSYSGPPQGREQYF
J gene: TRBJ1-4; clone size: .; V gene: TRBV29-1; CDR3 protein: CSVEGQQGEKLFF
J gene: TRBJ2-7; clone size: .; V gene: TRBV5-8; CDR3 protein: CASSSDRDYPYEQYF
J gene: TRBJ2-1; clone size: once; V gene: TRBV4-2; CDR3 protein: CASSPGGNSYNEQFF
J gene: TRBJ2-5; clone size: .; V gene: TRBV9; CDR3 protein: CASSVGLAGWETQYF
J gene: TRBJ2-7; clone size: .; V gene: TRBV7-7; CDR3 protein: CASSLEEGKGYEQYF
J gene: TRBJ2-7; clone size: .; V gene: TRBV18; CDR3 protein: CASSPSAGLSYEQYF
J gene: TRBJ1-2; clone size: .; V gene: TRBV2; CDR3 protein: CASSNTGGGYGYTF
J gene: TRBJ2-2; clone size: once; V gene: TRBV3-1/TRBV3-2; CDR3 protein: CASSRSGGAGGELFF
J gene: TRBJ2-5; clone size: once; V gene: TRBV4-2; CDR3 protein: CASSQEGGQETQYF
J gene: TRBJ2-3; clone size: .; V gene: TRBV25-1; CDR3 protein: CASQVTDTQYF
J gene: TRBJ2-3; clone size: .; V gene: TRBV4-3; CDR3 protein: CASSQDPLAGGPGADTQYF
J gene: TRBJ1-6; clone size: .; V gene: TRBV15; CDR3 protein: CATSRDNFNSPLHF
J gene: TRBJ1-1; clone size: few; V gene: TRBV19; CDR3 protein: CASSTQGLNTEAFF
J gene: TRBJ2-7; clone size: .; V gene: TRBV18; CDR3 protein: CASSPGQAVLYEQYF
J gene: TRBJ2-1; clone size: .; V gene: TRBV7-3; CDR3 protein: CASSLALAGAEQFF
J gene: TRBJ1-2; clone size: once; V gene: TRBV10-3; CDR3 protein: CAIRAYRDNGYTF
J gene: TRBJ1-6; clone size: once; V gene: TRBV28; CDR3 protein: CASSSPDRDNSPLHF
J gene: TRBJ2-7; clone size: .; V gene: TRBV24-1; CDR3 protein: CATSDRRDRVYEQYF
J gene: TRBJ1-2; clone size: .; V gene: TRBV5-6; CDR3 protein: CASSSPGGLNYGYTF
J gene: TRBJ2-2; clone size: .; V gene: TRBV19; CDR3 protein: CASTSGQRRGELFF
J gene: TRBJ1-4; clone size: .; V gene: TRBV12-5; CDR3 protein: CATGTANEKLFF
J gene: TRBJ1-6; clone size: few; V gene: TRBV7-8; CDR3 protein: CASSLGPGRNSPLHF